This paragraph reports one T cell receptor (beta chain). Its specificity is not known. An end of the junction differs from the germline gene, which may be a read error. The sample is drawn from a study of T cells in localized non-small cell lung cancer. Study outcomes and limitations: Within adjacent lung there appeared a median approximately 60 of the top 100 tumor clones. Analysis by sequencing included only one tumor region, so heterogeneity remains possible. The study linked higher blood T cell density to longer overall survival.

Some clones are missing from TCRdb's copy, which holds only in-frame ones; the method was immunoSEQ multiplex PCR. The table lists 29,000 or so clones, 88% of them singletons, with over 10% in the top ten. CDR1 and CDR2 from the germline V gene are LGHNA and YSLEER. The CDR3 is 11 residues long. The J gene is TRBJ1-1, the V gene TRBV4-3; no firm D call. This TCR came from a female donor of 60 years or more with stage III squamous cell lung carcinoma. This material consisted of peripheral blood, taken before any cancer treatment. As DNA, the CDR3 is TGCGCCAGCAGCCAAGATAGTAGGCTCGTCTTT. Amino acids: CASSQDSRLVF.